This T cell receptor beta chain came from a study of chemoradiotherapy in HPV16-positive cancers. Findings and caveats of the study: Candidate HPV-specific clones and E7-related TCR motifs grew in tumor during treatment. Only two HPV16-positive patients supplied the functional HPV-specificity definition. For HPV16-positive patients, expanding HPV-responsive T cells associated with longer recurrence-free survival.

Assay used: immunoSEQ multiplex PCR; TCRdb lists only in-frame clones, some missing. This table has fewer than 11,000 clones, about 80% appearing once. Over chemoradiotherapy, repertoires were sampled more than once. Regarding this clone: The antigen is unknown.

Germline V gene sequence: CDR1 MGHRA, CDR2 YSYEKL. V was pared by 3 bases and J by 7 bases, with 21 bases between. The CDR3 is 17 residues long. This TCR derives from a human donor with HPV-associated anogenital cancer. Here the sequenced sample was tumor tissue, taken from a patient who underwent chemoradiotherapy. V gene TRBV4-1 combines with J gene TRBJ1-4; TRBD1 is a possible D gene (5 bases). The CDR3 reads CASSQDSPTVGGEKLFF. CDR3 in DNA: TGCGCCAGCAGCCAGGATTCACCCACTGTTGGGGGTGAAAAACTGTTTTTT.